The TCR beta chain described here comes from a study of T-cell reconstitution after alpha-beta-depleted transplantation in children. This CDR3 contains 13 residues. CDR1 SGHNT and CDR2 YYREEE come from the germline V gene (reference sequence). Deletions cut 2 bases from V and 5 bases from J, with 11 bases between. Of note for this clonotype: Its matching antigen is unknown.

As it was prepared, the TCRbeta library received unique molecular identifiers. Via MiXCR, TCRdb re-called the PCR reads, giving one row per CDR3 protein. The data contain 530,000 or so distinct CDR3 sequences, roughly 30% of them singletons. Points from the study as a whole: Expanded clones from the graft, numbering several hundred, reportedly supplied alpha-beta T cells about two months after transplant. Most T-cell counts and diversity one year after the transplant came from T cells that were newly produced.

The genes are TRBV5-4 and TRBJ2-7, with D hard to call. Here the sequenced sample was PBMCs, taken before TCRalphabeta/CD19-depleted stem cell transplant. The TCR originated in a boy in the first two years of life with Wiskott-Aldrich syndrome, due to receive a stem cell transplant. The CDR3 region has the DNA TGTGCCAGCAGCTTTAAAGGGTTTAACGAGCAGTACTTC. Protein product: CASSFKGFNEQYF.